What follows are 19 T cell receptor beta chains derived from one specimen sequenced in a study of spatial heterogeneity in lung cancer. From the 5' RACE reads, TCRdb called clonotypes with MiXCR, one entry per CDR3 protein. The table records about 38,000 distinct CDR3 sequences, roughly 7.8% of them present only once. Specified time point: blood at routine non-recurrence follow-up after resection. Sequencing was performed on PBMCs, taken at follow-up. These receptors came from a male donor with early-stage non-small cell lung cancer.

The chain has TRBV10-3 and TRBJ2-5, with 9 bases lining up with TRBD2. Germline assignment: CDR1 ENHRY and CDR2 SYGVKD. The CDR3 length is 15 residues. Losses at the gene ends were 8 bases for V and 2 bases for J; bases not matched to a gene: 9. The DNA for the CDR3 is TGTGCCATCCGAGAAAGAGCGGGGGGACAAGAGACCCAGTACTTC. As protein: CAIRERAGGQETQYF.

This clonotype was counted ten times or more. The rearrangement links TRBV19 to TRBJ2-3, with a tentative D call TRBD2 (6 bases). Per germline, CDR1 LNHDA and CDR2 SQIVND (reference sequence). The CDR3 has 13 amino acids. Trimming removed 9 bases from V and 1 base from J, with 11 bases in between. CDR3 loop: CASCWGGTDTQYF. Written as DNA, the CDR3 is TGTGCCAGCTGTTGGGGGGGCACAGATACGCAGTATTTT.

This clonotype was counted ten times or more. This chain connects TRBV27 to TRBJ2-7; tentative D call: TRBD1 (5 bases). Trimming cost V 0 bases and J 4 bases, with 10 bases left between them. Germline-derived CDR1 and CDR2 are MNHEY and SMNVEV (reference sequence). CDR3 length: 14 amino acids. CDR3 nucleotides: TGTGCCAGCAGTTTATCAGCTGACAGTTACGAGCAGTACTTC. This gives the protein CASSLSADSYEQYF.

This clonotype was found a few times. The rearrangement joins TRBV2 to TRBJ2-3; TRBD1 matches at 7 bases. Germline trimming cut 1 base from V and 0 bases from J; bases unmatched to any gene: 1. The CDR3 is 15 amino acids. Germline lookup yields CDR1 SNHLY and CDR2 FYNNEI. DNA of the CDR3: TGTGCCAGCAGTGAAGGACAGGGAAGCACAGATACGCAGTATTTT. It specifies CASSEGQGSTDTQYF.

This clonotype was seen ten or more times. CDR3 in DNA: TGTGCCTGGAGCTCCGGGACAAGAAATTCACCCCTCCACTTT. Amino acids: CAWSSGTRNSPLHF. This chain links TRBV30 with TRBJ1-6; a possible D gene is TRBD1 (6 bases). Germline CDR1 is GTSNPN and CDR2 is SVGIG (reference sequence). The CDR3 totals 14 residues. Between the trimmed V and J ends, which lost 3 bases and 7 bases, there was a span of 13 bases.

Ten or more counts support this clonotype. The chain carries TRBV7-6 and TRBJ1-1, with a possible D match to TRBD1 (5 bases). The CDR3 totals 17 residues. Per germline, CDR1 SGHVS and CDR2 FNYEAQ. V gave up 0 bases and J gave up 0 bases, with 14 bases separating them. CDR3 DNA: TGTGCCAGCAGCTTAGCACAGGAGCCCTTCATGAACACTGAAGCTTTCTTT. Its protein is CASSLAQEPFMNTEAFF.

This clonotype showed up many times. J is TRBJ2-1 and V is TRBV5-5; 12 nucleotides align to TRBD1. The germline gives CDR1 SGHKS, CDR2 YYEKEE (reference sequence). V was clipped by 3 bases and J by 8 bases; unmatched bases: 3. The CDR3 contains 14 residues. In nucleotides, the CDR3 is TGTGCCAGCAGCTGGGGACAGGGGGCATATGAGCAGTTCTTC. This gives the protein CASSWGQGAYEQFF.

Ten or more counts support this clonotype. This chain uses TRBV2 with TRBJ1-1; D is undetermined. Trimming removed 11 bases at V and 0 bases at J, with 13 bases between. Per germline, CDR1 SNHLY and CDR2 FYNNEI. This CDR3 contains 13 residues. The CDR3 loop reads CAAARILNTEAFF. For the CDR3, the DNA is TGTGCCGCGGCCAGGATATTGAACACTGAAGCTTTCTTT.

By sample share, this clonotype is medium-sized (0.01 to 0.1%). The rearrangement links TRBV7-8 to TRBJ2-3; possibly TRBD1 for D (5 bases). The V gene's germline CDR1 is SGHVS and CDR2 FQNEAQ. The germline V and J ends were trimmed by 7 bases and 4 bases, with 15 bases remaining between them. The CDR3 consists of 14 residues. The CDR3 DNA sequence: TGTGCCAGCACCCACGAGACAGCAGCAGATACGCAGTATTTT. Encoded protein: CASTHETAADTQYF.

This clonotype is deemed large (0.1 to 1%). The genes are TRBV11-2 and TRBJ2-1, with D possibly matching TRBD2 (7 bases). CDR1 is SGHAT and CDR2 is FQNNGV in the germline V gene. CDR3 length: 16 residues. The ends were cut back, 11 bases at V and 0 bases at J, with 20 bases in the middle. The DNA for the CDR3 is TGTGCCTGCAAGCAGGGGCGGGGGAGCTCCTACAATGAGCAGTTCTTC. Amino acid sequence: CACKQGRGSSYNEQFF.

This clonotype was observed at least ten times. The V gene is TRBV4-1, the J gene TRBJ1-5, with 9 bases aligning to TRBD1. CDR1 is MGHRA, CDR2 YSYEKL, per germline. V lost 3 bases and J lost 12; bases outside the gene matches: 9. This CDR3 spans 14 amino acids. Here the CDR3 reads CASSQEQGAGFQHF. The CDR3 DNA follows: TGCGCCAGCAGCCAGGAACAGGGGGCCGGCTTCCAGCATTTT.

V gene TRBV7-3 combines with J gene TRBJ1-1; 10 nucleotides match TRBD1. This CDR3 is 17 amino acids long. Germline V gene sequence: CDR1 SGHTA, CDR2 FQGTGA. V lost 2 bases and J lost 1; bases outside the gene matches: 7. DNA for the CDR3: TGTGCCAGCAGCTTAGCGCCGGGACAGGGGAGGAACACTGAAGCTTTCTTT. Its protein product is CASSLAPGQGRNTEAFF.

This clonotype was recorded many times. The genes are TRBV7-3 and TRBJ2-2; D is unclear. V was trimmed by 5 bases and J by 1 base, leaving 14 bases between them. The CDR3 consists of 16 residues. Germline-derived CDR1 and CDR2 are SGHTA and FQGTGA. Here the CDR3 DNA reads TGTGCCAGCAGCCCACTCCCCCCGGGGAACACCGGGGAGCTGTTTTTT. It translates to CASSPLPPGNTGELFF.

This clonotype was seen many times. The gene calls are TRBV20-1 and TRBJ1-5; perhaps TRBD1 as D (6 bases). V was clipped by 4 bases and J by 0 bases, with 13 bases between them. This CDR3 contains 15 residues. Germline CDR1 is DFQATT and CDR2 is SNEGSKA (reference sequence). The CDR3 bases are TGCAGTGCTATCTTCGGACAGTATAGCAATCAGCCCCAGCATTTT. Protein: CSAIFGQYSNQPQHF.

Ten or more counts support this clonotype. In nucleotides, the CDR3 is TGTGCCTGCGGGAGGAGCTCCTACGAGCAGTACTTC. Translation: CACGRSSYEQYF. This rearrangement joins TRBV30 to TRBJ2-7; 7 bases match TRBD2. With V trimmed by 6 bases and J by 0 bases, 2 bases remained unmatched. This CDR3 comprises 12 residues. Germline CDR1 and CDR2: GTSNPN and SVGIG (reference sequence).

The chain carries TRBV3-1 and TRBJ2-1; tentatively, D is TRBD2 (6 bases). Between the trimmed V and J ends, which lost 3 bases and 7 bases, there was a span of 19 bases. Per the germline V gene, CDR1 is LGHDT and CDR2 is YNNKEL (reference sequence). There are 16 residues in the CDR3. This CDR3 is CASSQRGGTKGNEQFF. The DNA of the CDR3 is TGTGCCAGCAGCCAGAGGGGCGGGACGAAGGGTAATGAGCAGTTCTTC.

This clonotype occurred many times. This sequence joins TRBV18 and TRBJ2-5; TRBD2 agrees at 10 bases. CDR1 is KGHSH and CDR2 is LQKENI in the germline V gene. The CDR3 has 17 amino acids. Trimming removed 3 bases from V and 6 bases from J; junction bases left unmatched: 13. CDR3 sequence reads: CASSPLPFSGGTKTQYF. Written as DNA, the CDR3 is TGTGCCAGCTCACCCCTCCCTTTTAGCGGGGGGACCAAGACCCAGTACTTC.

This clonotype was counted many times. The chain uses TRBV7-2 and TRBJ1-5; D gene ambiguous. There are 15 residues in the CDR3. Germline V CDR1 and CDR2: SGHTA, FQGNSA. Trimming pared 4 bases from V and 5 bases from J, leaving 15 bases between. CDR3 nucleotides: TGTGCCAGCAGCTCCTACACGGGGTTAGATCAGCCCCAGCATTTT. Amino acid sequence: CASSSYTGLDQPQHF.

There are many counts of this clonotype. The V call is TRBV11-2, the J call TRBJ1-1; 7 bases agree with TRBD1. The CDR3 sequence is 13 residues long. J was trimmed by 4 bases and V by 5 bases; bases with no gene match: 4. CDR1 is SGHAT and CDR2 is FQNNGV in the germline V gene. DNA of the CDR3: TGTGCCAGCAGCCGACAGGGACCCACTGAAGCTTTCTTT. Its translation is CASSRQGPTEAFF.